Below, 18 T cell receptor beta chains from the same sample are listed, as sequenced in a study of OX40 agonist ivuxolimab in advanced cancers. The protocol was immunoSEQ multiplex PCR, while the TCRdb copy is restricted to in-frame clones and leaves out a portion. Seen here are roughly 50,000 clones, 70% to 90% observed once, and the top ten hold approximately 1%. The input for sequencing was CD4+ or CD8+ T cells sorted from blood, taken in a trial of the OX40 agonist ivuxolimab. The receptors were sampled from an adult with an advanced solid tumor such as melanoma, head and neck, liver or kidney cancer.

J is TRBJ2-3 and V is TRBV5-1, with 8 bases aligning to TRBD2. Germline trimming cut 0 bases from V and 10 bases from J; bases unmatched to any gene: 7. In germline, CDR1 is SGHRS, CDR2 YFSETQ. The CDR3 runs to 14 residues. The CDR3 loop is CASSLASGFQAQYF. The CDR3 DNA reads as TGCGCCAGCAGCTTGGCTAGCGGGTTCCAGGCGCAGTATTTT.

CDR3 amino acids: CASSFSGAGTGELFF. For the CDR3, the DNA is TGCGCCAGCAGCTTTAGCGGGGCGGGCACCGGGGAGCTGTTTTTT. The chain joins TRBV5-1 to TRBJ2-2, with 8 nucleotides matching TRBD2. V lost 2 bases and J lost 4; bases outside the gene matches: 4. Germline-derived CDR1 and CDR2 are SGHRS and YFSETQ. The CDR3 spans 15 residues.

The chain recombines TRBV7-9 with TRBJ1-3; D is unresolved. V was clipped by 1 base and J by 3 bases, with 7 bases between them. The germline CDR1 and CDR2 sequences are SEHNR and FQNEAQ (reference sequence). The CDR3 contains 14 residues. CDR3 DNA sequence: TGTGCCAGCAGCTTAGAAGGGTATGGAAACACCATATATTTT. Translating it yields CASSLEGYGNTIYF.

The chain uses TRBV18 and TRBJ2-1; no definite D call. Germline CDR1 is KGHSH and CDR2 is LQKENI. V shed 3 bases and J shed 9 bases, with 12 bases lying between them. The CDR3 runs to 13 residues. CDR3 in DNA: TGTGCCAGCTCACCGAGGACCACGGCTGAGCAGTTCTTC. This sequence encodes CASSPRTTAEQFF.

The chain couples TRBV6-5 to TRBJ2-7; 11 bases are a match to TRBD1. V lost 5 bases to trimming and J lost 6 bases; unmatched junction nucleotides: 6. The CDR3 contains 14 residues. The germline CDR1 and CDR2 sequences are MNHEY and SVGAGI. CDR3 sequence (DNA): TGTGCCAGCAGTCCTTCCGGGACAGGGGGCGAGCAGTACTTC. Translating it yields CASSPSGTGGEQYF.

This clone is a singleton in its sample. The chain uses TRBV11-2 and TRBJ2-4; D is perhaps TRBD1 or TRBD2 (5 bases each). Between the trimmed V and J ends, which lost 6 bases and 3 bases, there was a span of 15 bases. The CDR3 consists of 15 residues. CDR1 is SGHAT and CDR2 is FQNNGV in the germline V gene. The CDR3 sequence: CASRGRGLGKNIQYF. The CDR3 DNA follows: TGTGCCAGCAGGGGACGTGGCTTGGGCAAAAACATTCAGTACTTC. The full variable domain, in which reference TRBV11-2 and TRBJ2-4 provide the parts outside the CDR3, is EAGVAQSPRYKIIEKRQSVAFWCNPISGHATLYWYQQILGQGPKLLIQFQNNGVVDDSQLPKDRFSAERLKGVDSTLKIQPAKLEDSAVYLCASRGRGLGKNIQYFGAGTRLSVL.

As DNA, the CDR3 is TGTGCCTGGAGTTTGGTAATCGGGACCCAGTACTTC. The encoded protein is CAWSLVIGTQYF. This chain uses TRBV30 with TRBJ2-5, with D unresolved. Germline V lookup: CDR1 GTSNPN, CDR2 SVGIG (reference sequence). The V end was cut by 2 bases, the J end by 7 bases, with 11 bases between. The CDR3 runs 12 residues.

The chain combines TRBV5-6 with TRBJ2-7; D perhaps matches TRBD2 (5 bases). The germline gives CDR1 SGHDT, CDR2 YYEEEE. CDR3 length: 15 amino acids. Trimming shortened V by 2 bases and J by 4 bases, and 16 bases separated the two germline ends. This CDR3 reads CASSFRSSGPYEQYF. The DNA of the CDR3 is TGTGCCAGCAGCTTTAGGTCGAGCGGCCCTTACGAGCAGTACTTC.

The chain couples TRBV5-1 to TRBJ2-3; 9 bases fit TRBD2. V shed 2 bases and J 4 bases; nucleotides not matched to a gene: 5. CDR3 size: 15 residues. Germline loops: CDR1 SGHRS, CDR2 YFSETQ. CDR3 sequence (DNA): TGCGCCAGCAGCTTTGGCGGGGGGGCCCCAGATACGCAGTATTTT. Amino acid sequence: CASSFGGGAPDTQYF.

The V gene is TRBV19, the J gene TRBJ1-1; D unresolved. Per the germline V gene, CDR1 is LNHDA and CDR2 is SQIVND (reference sequence). Trimming cost V 0 bases and J 7 bases, with 9 bases left between them. CDR3 length: 13 amino acids. The chain's CDR3 is CASSIDLSLEAFF. CDR3 DNA sequence: TGTGCCAGTAGTATAGATCTGAGTCTTGAAGCTTTCTTT.

V gene TRBV7-8 combines with J gene TRBJ2-3; D may be TRBD1 (6 bases). Germline loops: CDR1 SGHVS, CDR2 FQNEAQ. Trimming left V 5 bases short and J 3 bases short, with 18 bases between. The CDR3 length is 16 residues. For the CDR3, the DNA is TGTGCCAGCAGCCCAGACGACAGGTTTCATACAGATACGCAGTATTTT. It codes for CASSPDDRFHTDTQYF.

This chain joins TRBV10-2 and TRBJ2-5; TRBD2 might be the D (7 bases). The CDR3 covers 14 residues. Germline V gene lookup returns CDR1 WSHSY and CDR2 SAAADI. Trimming cost V 0 bases and J 9 bases, with 14 bases left between them. The CDR3 nucleotides are TGCGCCAGCAGTGAGTCGGGGGCCGGGGGGTCCCAGTACTTC. Residues: CASSESGAGGSQYF.

The chain carries TRBV5-5 and TRBJ1-6; TRBD1 matches at 8 bases. The trim removed 2 bases at V and 7 bases at J, leaving 11 bases unmatched. The CDR3 is 17 amino acids. CDR1 and CDR2 (germline): SGHKS, YYEKEE (reference sequence). The CDR3 loop reads CASSLSQGARSNSPLHF. CDR3 DNA: TGTGCCAGCAGCTTATCCCAGGGGGCGCGTTCCAATTCACCCCTCCACTTT.

This chain uses TRBV18 with TRBJ2-5, with D maybe TRBD2 (5 bases). Trimming stripped 3 bases from V and 2 bases from J, with 7 bases between. CDR3 length equals 13 residues. Germline lookup yields CDR1 KGHSH and CDR2 LQKENI. The chain's CDR3 is CASSPGVQETQYF. The CDR3 DNA reads as TGTGCCAGCTCACCCGGGGTACAAGAGACCCAGTACTTC.

The chain uses TRBV7-7 and TRBJ1-3, with 7 bases matching TRBD1. In germline, CDR1 is SSHAT, CDR2 FNYEAQ (reference sequence). This CDR3 is built from 15 residues. Unmatched junction bases numbered 8, after V lost 5 bases and J lost 4 bases. In DNA form, the CDR3 reads TGTGCCAGCAGCCCCCGACAGGGTAGAGGAAACACCATATATTTT. Its translation is CASSPRQGRGNTIYF.

This clone was detected only a few times. The CDR3 loop is CAISELQGGTGELFF. CDR3 DNA: TGTGCCATCAGTGAGCTACAGGGGGGTACCGGGGAGCTGTTTTTT. The J gene is TRBJ2-2, the V gene TRBV10-3; 8 nucleotides agree with TRBD1. Germline trimming cut 2 bases from V and 5 bases from J; bases unmatched to any gene: 4. Germline V gene data show CDR1 as ENHRY and CDR2 as SYGVKD. This CDR3 has 15 amino acids.

V gene TRBV9 combines with J gene TRBJ1-2; a weak D match, TRBD1 (5 bases). The CDR3 spans 14 residues. The germline V and J ends were trimmed by 0 bases and 3 bases, with 9 bases remaining between them. Per germline, CDR1 SGDLS and CDR2 YYNGEE. The chain's CDR3 is CASSVASRDYGYTF. CDR3 bases: TGTGCCAGCAGCGTAGCGAGCAGGGACTATGGCTACACCTTC.

The chain carries TRBV7-9 and TRBJ1-1; D is ambiguous. The CDR3 length is 16 residues. Germline V gives CDR1 SEHNR, CDR2 FQNEAQ (reference sequence). The ends were cut back, 2 bases at V and 1 base at J, with 14 bases in the middle. CDR3 residues: CASSLPRRWGNTEAFF. The DNA for the CDR3 is TGTGCCAGCAGCTTACCCCGCCGGTGGGGGAACACTGAAGCTTTCTTT.